Listed here are 23 T cell receptor beta chains from one sample, sequenced in a study of control samples from healthy donors and cancer patients. Produced via immunoSEQ multiplex PCR; TCRdb's table is partial and in-frame only. Of fewer than 200,000 clones listed, nearly 96% were seen once; the top ten hold 0.95% to 1.1%. The sample was blood. These receptor sequences come from a young woman in good health.

The CDR3 DNA sequence: TGTGCCAGCAGTGAACTCCCCGGCTCCTACAATGAGCAGTTCTTC. Protein product: CASSELPGSYNEQFF. The V and J genes are TRBV6-1 and TRBJ2-1; unclear D gene. CDR3 size: 15 residues. Germline values: CDR1 MNHNS, CDR2 SASEGT. The V gene lost 2 bases and the J gene lost 0 bases, with 8 bases spanning the gap.

In its sample, this clone was seen once. This chain uses TRBV19 with TRBJ1-1; 8 bases fit TRBD1. J lost 1 base, V lost 4 bases, and 2 bases had no gene match. The CDR3 has 14 residues. Per germline, CDR1 LNHDA and CDR2 SQIVND (reference sequence). CDR3 in DNA: TGTGCCAGTAGTACCGGGACAGGGAACACTGAAGCTTTCTTT. Encoded protein: CASSTGTGNTEAFF.

The CDR3 nucleotides are TGTGCCAGCAGCATGACAGGGATCGGGAGGAAAAAACTGTTTTTT. It yields the protein CASSMTGIGRKKLFF. This sequence joins TRBV5-6 and TRBJ1-4; 7 positions match TRBD1. This CDR3 comprises 15 residues. V lost 4 bases and J lost 9; bases outside the gene matches: 12. The germline V gene has CDR1 SGHDT and CDR2 YYEEEE.

The chain combines TRBV7-9 with TRBJ1-1; TRBD1 is a possible D gene (5 bases). Trimming took 4 bases from V and 10 from J, leaving 19 bases between them. This CDR3 is built from 14 residues. Germline CDR1 SEHNR, CDR2 FQNEAQ (reference sequence). CDR3: CASSSPGTAVGAFF. In nucleotides, the CDR3 is TGTGCCAGCAGCTCCCCCGGGACCGCCGTGGGAGCTTTCTTT.

The gene calls are TRBV30 and TRBJ1-1; D uncertain. V gave up 2 bases and J gave up 0 bases, with 10 bases separating them. The germline CDR1 and CDR2 sequences are GTSNPN and SVGIG (reference sequence). CDR3 length: 14 amino acids. The DNA of the CDR3 is TGTGCCTGGAGTCCCGGACGGATGAACACTGAAGCTTTCTTT. Translated: CAWSPGRMNTEAFF.

The V call is TRBV6-1, the J call TRBJ2-3; TRBD2 might be the D (5 bases). Germline values: CDR1 MNHNS, CDR2 SASEGT. V lost 0 bases and J lost 3, with 13 bases in between. CDR3 length: 16 amino acids. The CDR3 loop is CASSEALDRRTDTQYF. The CDR3, as DNA: TGTGCCAGCAGTGAAGCGCTGGATAGGAGGACAGATACGCAGTATTTT.

The chain uses TRBV6-5 and TRBJ2-1; 8 bases align to TRBD2. The V gene end was trimmed by 6 bases and the J gene end by 6 bases; junction bases not matched to a gene: 10. The germline CDR1 and CDR2 sequences are MNHEY and SVGAGI. The CDR3 consists of 15 residues. Written as DNA, the CDR3 is TGTGCCAGCAGGACACGGGGGGGACTTGGCAATGAGCAGTTCTTC. It encodes CASRTRGGLGNEQFF.

The rearrangement uses TRBV19 and TRBJ2-7; 8 bases match TRBD2. Germline V gives CDR1 LNHDA, CDR2 SQIVND (reference sequence). The CDR3 length is 14 residues. After removal of 6 bases from V and 4 bases from J, the junction contained 8 bases not matched to a gene. CDR3 nucleotide sequence: TGTGCCAGTAGCGCCGGCGGGGGGCCGTACGAGCAGTACTTC. Translation: CASSAGGGPYEQYF.

This sequence joins TRBV30 and TRBJ1-1, with TRBD1 matching 12 bases. Germline loops: CDR1 GTSNPN, CDR2 SVGIG (reference sequence). Losses at the gene ends were 0 bases for V and 9 bases for J; bases not matched to a gene: 11. The CDR3 contains 16 residues. Written as DNA, the CDR3 is TGTGCCTGGAGTGTACGGGGACAGGGGGCACCTGACCAAGCTTTCTTT. Translating gives CAWSVRGQGAPDQAFF.

This rearrangement joins TRBV4-1 to TRBJ1-4; D unresolved. This CDR3 has 16 amino acids. Germline CDR1 MGHRA, CDR2 YSYEKL. The ends were cut back, 0 bases at V and 2 bases at J, with 10 bases in the middle. CDR3 protein: CASSQDNLWTNEKLFF. The CDR3 bases are TGCGCCAGCAGCCAAGATAACTTGTGGACTAATGAAAAACTGTTTTTT.

V is TRBV5-4 and J is TRBJ1-1, with TRBD1 matching 9 bases. The CDR3 extends over 14 amino acids. The trim removed 0 bases at V and 5 bases at J, leaving 2 bases unmatched. From germline, CDR1 is SGHNT and CDR2 YYREEE (reference sequence). The CDR3 coding sequence is TGTGCCAGCAGCTTGGGACAGGGGGAGACTGAAGCTTTCTTT. It translates to CASSLGQGETEAFF.

The V and J genes are TRBV20-1 and TRBJ1-1, with D hard to call. V dropped 0 bases and J dropped 12 bases, with 11 bases sitting between them. The CDR3 has 11 residues. CDR1 is DFQATT and CDR2 is SNEGSKA in the germline V gene (reference sequence). This CDR3 reads CSARDPPRTFF. The CDR3 region has the DNA TGCAGTGCTAGAGATCCCCCCAGGACTTTCTTT.

This chain links TRBV5-4 with TRBJ1-1; 9 bases align to TRBD1. CDR3 length equals 14 residues. Germline values: CDR1 SGHNT, CDR2 YYREEE (reference sequence). With 4 bases clipped from V and 3 bases from J, the junction kept 4 bases outside the gene matches. Written as DNA, the CDR3 is TGTGCCAGCAGCACGGGACAGGGTTACACTGAAGCTTTCTTT. This encodes CASSTGQGYTEAFF.

The chain combines TRBV5-1 with TRBJ2-7, with D possibly matching TRBD2 (7 bases). The CDR3 length is 15 residues. With 0 bases removed from V and 1 base from J, the gap between germline ends came to 11 bases. CDR1 and CDR2 from the germline V gene are SGHRS and YFSETQ. The CDR3 bases are TGCGCCAGCAGCTTGGATCGGGGGGCATCCTACGAGCAGTACTTC. Encoded protein: CASSLDRGASYEQYF. The complete variable domain, with remaining parts taken from reference TRBV5-1 and TRBJ2-7, reads KAGVTQTPRYLIKTRGQQVTLSCSPISGHRSVSWYQQTPGQGLQFLFEYFSETQRNKGNFPGRFSGRQFSNSRSEMNVSTLELGDSALYLCASSLDRGASYEQYFGPGTRLTVT.

The chain employs TRBV3-1 (or the pseudogene TRBV3-2) and TRBJ1-4; 8 bases match TRBD1. Germline CDR1 and CDR2: LGHDT and YNNKEL (reference sequence). The junction had 7 bases not matched to a gene; V was cut back by 2 bases and J by 5 bases. CDR3 length: 16 residues. The CDR3 DNA reads TGTGCCAGCAGCCAACCCAGGACAGGGCTGAATGAAAAACTGTTTTTT. Protein product: CASSQPRTGLNEKLFF.

The gene calls are TRBV2 and TRBJ1-2; D gene ambiguous. The CDR3 covers 12 residues. Germline V gene sequence: CDR1 SNHLY, CDR2 FYNNEI. Trimming shortened V by 3 bases and J by 10 bases, and 12 bases separated the two germline ends. CDR3 bases: TGTGCCAGCAGTGACCTAGGGCTTGACTACACCTTC. Translating gives CASSDLGLDYTF.

V usage is TRBV6-5 and J usage is TRBJ1-2; D is perhaps TRBD1 (6 bases). Germline V gene data show CDR1 as MNHEY and CDR2 as SVGAGI. The CDR3 is 15 amino acids. Between the trimmed V and J ends, which lost 2 bases and 6 bases, there was a span of 16 bases. For the CDR3, the DNA is TGTGCCAGCAGTTACAACCGACAGGCTGTTAATGGCTACACCTTC. Translated, it gives CASSYNRQAVNGYTF.

The CDR3 region is CAWSVPLALAKNIQYF. CDR3 sequence (DNA): TGTGCCTGGAGTGTACCTCTAGCACTCGCCAAAAACATTCAGTACTTC. The rearrangement joins TRBV30 to TRBJ2-4; the D gene is possibly TRBD2 (5 bases). V was trimmed by 0 bases and J by 1 base, leaving 13 bases between them. CDR3 size: 16 residues. CDR1 GTSNPN and CDR2 SVGIG come from the germline V gene (reference sequence).

The chain recombines TRBV3-1 (or the pseudogene TRBV3-2) with TRBJ2-7, with 12 bases identical to TRBD1. V shed 0 bases, J shed 3 bases, and the junction held 3 bases outside the gene matches. This CDR3 is 16 amino acids long. Germline CDR1 is LGHDT and CDR2 is YNNKEL (reference sequence). The CDR3 loop reads CASSQDGTGGFYEQYF. The CDR3 DNA reads TGTGCCAGCAGCCAAGACGGGACAGGGGGCTTCTACGAGCAGTACTTC.

V is TRBV28 and J is TRBJ1-2; 7 nucleotides agree with TRBD1. Trimming cost V 7 bases and J 3 bases; bases outside gene matches: 11. Per the germline V gene, CDR1 is MDHEN and CDR2 is SYDVKM. The CDR3 has 15 residues. Here the CDR3 reads CASTIQTGLHYGYTF. DNA of the CDR3: TGTGCCAGCACTATACAGACAGGGCTTCACTATGGCTACACCTTC.

V and J are TRBV29-1 and TRBJ1-2, with 8 bases matching TRBD1. The CDR3 contains 15 residues. Germline trimming cut 3 bases from V and 3 bases from J; bases unmatched to any gene: 9. The germline V gene encodes CDR1 SQVTM and CDR2 ANQGSEA. CDR3 coding DNA: TGCAGCGTTGACGACAGGGGTTCTACAGACTATGGCTACACCTTC. This gives the protein CSVDDRGSTDYGYTF.

A single count supports this clone. This chain uses TRBV6-6 with TRBJ1-2, with a possible D match to TRBD1 (6 bases). This CDR3 spans 14 amino acids. Germline values: CDR1 MNHNY, CDR2 SVGAGI (reference sequence). V lost 2 bases and J lost 9, with 16 bases in between. The chain's CDR3 is CASSYGQGNGRYTF. For the CDR3, the DNA is TGTGCCAGCAGTTACGGGCAGGGGAATGGTCGCTACACCTTC.

The chain links TRBV28 to TRBJ1-6; no clear D. The V end lost 5 bases, the J end lost 9 bases, and 17 bases lay between the germline ends. This CDR3 is 15 amino acids long. Germline V gives CDR1 MDHEN, CDR2 SYDVKM. The CDR3 DNA reads TGTGCCAGCAGTCCTACCCGGACGCGAGGTTCACCCCTCCACTTT. It encodes CASSPTRTRGSPLHF.